This TCR beta chain was sequenced in a study of blood T cell repertoires in COVID-19. Overall study: From the United States, Italy and Spain came samples of acute and convalescent COVID-19. PBMCs, B-cell-depleted T cells, or T cells provided the cDNA or gDNA that made up the material.

Trimming cost V 4 bases and J 5 bases; bases outside gene matches: 7. CDR1 is ENHRY, CDR2 SYGVKD, per germline. The CDR3 extends over 16 amino acids. In the study's own analysis: Amplification of reference gene primers was used by the study to estimate nucleated cell counts. Assay used: immunoSEQ multiplex PCR; TCRdb lists only in-frame clones, some missing. The D gene and trimming were derived from the DNA, and the V and J assignments and clone size from that table. The sample contains 150,000 or so clones, around 84% of which appear only once. The TCR comes from a woman between 45 and 65 years old in a cohort sampled during active or convalescent COVID-19. The chain recombines TRBV10-3 with TRBJ2-7; 14 nucleotides match TRBD2. The sequenced sample was peripheral blood. CDR3 sequence reads: CAISGSTSGGADEQYF. As DNA, the CDR3 is TGTGCCATCAGTGGCTCGACTAGCGGGGGGGCCGACGAGCAGTACTTC.